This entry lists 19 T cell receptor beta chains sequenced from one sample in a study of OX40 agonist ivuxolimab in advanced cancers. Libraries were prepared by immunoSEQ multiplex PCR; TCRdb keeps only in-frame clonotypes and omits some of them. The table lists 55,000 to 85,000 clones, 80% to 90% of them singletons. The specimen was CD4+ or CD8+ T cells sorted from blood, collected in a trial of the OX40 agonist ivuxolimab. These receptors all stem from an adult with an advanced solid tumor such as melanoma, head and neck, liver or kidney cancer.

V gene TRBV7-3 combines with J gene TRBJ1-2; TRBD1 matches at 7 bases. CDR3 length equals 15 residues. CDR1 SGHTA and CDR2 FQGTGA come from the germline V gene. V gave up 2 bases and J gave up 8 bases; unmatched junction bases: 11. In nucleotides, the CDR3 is TGTGCCAGCAGCTTACGCGACAGGGCTATGGCGGGCTACACCTTC. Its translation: CASSLRDRAMAGYTF.

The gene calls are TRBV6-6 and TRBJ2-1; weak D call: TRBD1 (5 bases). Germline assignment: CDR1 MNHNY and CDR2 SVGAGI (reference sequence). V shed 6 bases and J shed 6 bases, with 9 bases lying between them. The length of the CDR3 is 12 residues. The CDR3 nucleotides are TGTGCCAGCAGACCCGACAGCAATGAGCAGTTCTTC. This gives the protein CASRPDSNEQFF.

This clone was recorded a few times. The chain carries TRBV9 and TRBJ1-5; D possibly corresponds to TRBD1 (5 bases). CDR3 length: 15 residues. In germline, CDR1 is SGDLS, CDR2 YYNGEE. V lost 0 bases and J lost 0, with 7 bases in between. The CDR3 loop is CASSVGQYSNQPQHF. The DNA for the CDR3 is TGTGCCAGCAGCGTAGGACAGTATAGCAATCAGCCCCAGCATTTT.

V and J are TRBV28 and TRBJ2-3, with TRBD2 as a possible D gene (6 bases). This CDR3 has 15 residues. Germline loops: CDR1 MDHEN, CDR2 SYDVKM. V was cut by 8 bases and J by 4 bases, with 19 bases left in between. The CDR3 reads CASRVVGRGSDTQYF. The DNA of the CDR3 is TGTGCCAGCCGAGTGGTCGGGAGAGGGTCAGATACGCAGTATTTT.

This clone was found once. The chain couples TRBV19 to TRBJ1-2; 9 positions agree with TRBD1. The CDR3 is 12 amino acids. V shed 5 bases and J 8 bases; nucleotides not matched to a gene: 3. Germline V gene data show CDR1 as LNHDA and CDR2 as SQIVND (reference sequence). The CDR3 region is CASSRTGGGYTF. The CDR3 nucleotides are TGTGCCAGTAGTCGCACAGGGGGCGGCTACACCTTC.

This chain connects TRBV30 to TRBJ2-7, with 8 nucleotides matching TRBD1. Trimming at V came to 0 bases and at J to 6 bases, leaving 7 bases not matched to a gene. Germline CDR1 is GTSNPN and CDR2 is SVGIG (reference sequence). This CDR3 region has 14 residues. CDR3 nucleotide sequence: TGTGCCTGGAGTGTACTCGGACAGGGCCGCGAGCAGTACTTC. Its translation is CAWSVLGQGREQYF.

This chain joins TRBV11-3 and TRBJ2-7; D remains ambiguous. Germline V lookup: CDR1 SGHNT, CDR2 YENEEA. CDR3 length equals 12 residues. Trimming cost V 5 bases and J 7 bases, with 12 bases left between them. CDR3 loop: CASSPRMGEQYF. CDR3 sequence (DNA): TGTGCCAGCAGCCCAAGGATGGGGGAGCAGTACTTC.

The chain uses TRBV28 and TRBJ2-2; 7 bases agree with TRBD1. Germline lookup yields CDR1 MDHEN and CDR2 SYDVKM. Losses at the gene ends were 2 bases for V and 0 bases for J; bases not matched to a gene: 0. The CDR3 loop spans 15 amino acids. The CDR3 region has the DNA TGTGCCAGCAGTTTACAGGGGGCGAACACCGGGGAGCTGTTTTTT. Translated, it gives CASSLQGANTGELFF.

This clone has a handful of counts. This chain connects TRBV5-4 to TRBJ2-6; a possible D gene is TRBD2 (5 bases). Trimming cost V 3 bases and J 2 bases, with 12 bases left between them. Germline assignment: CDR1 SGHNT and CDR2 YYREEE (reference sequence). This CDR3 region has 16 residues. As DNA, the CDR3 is TGTGCCAGCAGCTCCAGCGGTCTTACTGGGGCCAACGTCCTGACTTTC. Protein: CASSSSGLTGANVLTF.

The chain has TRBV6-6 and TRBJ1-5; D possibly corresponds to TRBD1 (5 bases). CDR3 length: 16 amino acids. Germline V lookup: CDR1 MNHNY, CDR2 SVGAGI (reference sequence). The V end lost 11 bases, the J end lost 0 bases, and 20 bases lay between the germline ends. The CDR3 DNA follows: TGTGCCGTAACAGCGGTGGGGGGTTATAGCAATCAGCCCCAGCATTTT. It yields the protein CAVTAVGGYSNQPQHF.

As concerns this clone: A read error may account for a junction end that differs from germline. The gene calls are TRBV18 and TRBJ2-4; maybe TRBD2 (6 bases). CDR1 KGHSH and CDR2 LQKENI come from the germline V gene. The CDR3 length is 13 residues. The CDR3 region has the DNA TGTGCCAGCTCACCTCCTCCCGGGGGACTTGAGATCTTC. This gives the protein CASSPPPGGLEIF.

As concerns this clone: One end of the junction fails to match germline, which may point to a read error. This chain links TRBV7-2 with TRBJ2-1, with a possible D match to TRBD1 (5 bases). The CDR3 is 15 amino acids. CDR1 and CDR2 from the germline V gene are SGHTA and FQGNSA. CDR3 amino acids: CASTLMGGAYNEQFF. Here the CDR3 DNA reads TGTGCCAGCACCTTAATGGGTGGGGCTTACAATGAGCAGTTCTTC.

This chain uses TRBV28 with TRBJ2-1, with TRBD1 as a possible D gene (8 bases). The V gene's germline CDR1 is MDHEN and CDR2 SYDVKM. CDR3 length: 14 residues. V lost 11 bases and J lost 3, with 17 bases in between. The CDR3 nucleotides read TGTGCCTGTTACAGGGGGGGCTTCTACAATGAGCAGTTCTTC. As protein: CACYRGGFYNEQFF.

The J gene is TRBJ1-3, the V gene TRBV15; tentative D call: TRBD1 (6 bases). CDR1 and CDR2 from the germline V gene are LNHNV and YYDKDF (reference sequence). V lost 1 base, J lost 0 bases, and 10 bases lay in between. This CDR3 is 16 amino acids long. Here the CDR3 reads CATSRGTARSGNTIYF. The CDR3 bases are TGTGCCACCAGCAGAGGGACAGCCCGCTCTGGAAACACCATATATTTT. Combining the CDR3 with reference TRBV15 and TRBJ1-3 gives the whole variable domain DAMVIQNPRYQVTQFGKPVTLSCSQTLNHNVMYWYQQKSSQAPKLLFHYYDKDFNNEADTPDNFQSRRPNTSFCFLDIRSPGLGDTAMYLCATSRGTARSGNTIYFGEGSWLTVV.

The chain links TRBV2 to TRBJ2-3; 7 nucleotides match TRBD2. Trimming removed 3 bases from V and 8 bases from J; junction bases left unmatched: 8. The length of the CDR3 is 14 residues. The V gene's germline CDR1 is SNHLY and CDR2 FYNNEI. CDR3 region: CASSEGAGEGTQYF. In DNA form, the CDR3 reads TGTGCCAGCAGTGAGGGTGCGGGGGAGGGTACGCAGTATTTT.

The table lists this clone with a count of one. This chain's CDR3 is CASSLPGGRTGELFF. The CDR3 DNA is TGCGCCAGCAGCCTCCCAGGGGGGCGTACCGGGGAGCTGTTTTTT. The chain carries TRBV4-1 and TRBJ2-2, with a weak D call TRBD1 (7 bases). Germline V gene data show CDR1 as MGHRA and CDR2 as YSYEKL. V was pared by 4 bases and J by 5 bases, with 14 bases between. This CDR3 has 15 amino acids.

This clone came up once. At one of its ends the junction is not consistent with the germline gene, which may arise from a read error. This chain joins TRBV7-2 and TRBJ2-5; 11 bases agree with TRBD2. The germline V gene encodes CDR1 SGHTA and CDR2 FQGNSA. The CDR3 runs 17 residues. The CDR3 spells CASSFPPGSGGAVRFHF. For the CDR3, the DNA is TGTGCCAGCAGCTTCCCCCCAGGTAGCGGGGGGGCCGTGAGATTTCACTTC.

CDR3 nucleotides: TGTGCCAGCAGCTCTGGGGACAGCACAGATACGCAGTATTTT. Its translation is CASSSGDSTDTQYF. The chain is built from TRBV11-3 and TRBJ2-3; D could derive from TRBD1 or TRBD2 (5 bases each). V gave up 4 bases and J gave up 0 bases, with 8 bases separating them. The CDR3 contains 14 residues. In germline, CDR1 is SGHNT, CDR2 YENEEA.

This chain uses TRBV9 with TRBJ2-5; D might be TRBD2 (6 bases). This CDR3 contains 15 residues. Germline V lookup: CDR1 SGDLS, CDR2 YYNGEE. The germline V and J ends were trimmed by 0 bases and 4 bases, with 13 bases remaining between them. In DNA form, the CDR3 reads TGTGCCAGCAGCGTAGGGGCGGGAATTGCAGAGACCCAGTACTTC. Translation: CASSVGAGIAETQYF.